One and the same sample provided the 20 T cell receptor beta chains below, sequenced in a study of T cell responses to AZD1222 COVID-19 vaccine. The assay was immunoSEQ multiplex PCR, and TCRdb's table has in-frame clones only and misses some. The sample consists of some 140,000 clones, 70% to 90% of them appearing once. Material: peripheral blood, obtained on day 0 of MenACWY control vaccination. These receptors originate from an adult in good health.

The chain recombines TRBV30 with TRBJ1-1; no reliable D call. Germline V lookup: CDR1 GTSNPN, CDR2 SVGIG (reference sequence). The CDR3 totals 11 residues. Trimming took off 1 base at V and 9 bases at J, with 9 bases between the two ends. The CDR3 here is CAWSGWYQAFF. CDR3 nucleotides: TGTGCCTGGAGTGGGTGGTATCAAGCTTTCTTT.

The J gene is TRBJ1-4, the V gene TRBV7-9; D gene ambiguous. This CDR3 comprises 16 residues. Trimming took 5 bases from V and 4 from J, leaving 17 bases between them. In germline, CDR1 is SEHNR, CDR2 FQNEAQ (reference sequence). The chain's CDR3 is CASSPIGRSFNEKLFF. In DNA, the CDR3 is TGTGCCAGCAGCCCAATAGGTAGAAGCTTTAATGAAAAACTGTTTTTT.

This clone occurred a few times. The chain links TRBV27 to TRBJ2-7, with 7 bases aligning to TRBD2. CDR3 length equals 14 residues. From germline, CDR1 is MNHEY and CDR2 SMNVEV (reference sequence). V lost 2 bases, J lost 3 bases, and 4 bases stayed unmatched. CDR3 sequence: CASSLSGTLYEQYF. The CDR3 nucleotides are TGTGCCAGCAGTTTAAGCGGGACTCTCTACGAGCAGTACTTC.

The genes are TRBV7-9 and TRBJ1-3; possibly TRBD1 for D (6 bases). The CDR3 has 14 residues. CDR1 SEHNR and CDR2 FQNEAQ come from the germline V gene (reference sequence). Trimming took off 3 bases at V and 13 bases at J, with 19 bases between the two ends. The chain's CDR3 is CASSFSLGGRGIYF. The CDR3 DNA reads TGTGCCAGCAGCTTCAGCCTCGGGGGGCGAGGTATATATTTT.

V is TRBV12-1 and J is TRBJ2-1. TRBV12-1 is a pseudogene segment. This CDR3 comprises 14 residues. The DNA for the CDR3 is TGTGCCAGCCGCTGGACGTATTCCTACAATGAGCAGTTCTTC. Protein sequence: CASRWTYSYNEQFF.

The rearrangement joins TRBV9 to TRBJ2-2; 7 nucleotides line up with TRBD2. The CDR3 length is 15 residues. Germline V gives CDR1 SGDLS, CDR2 YYNGEE. Unmatched junction bases numbered 5, after V lost 4 bases and J lost 2 bases. The CDR3 bases are TGTGCCAGCAGCTCCCTAGCGGTTAACACCGGGGAGCTGTTTTTT. Residues: CASSSLAVNTGELFF.

The gene calls are TRBV5-1 and TRBJ2-2; D is tentatively TRBD1 or TRBD2 (5 bases each). Trimming left V 0 bases short and J 4 bases short, with 10 bases between. This CDR3 spans 15 amino acids. Germline CDR1 reads SGHRS; CDR2 reads YFSETQ. CDR3 DNA: TGCGCCAGCAGCTTGGAGGCAGGGAGCACCGGGGAGCTGTTTTTT. This encodes CASSLEAGSTGELFF.

This rearrangement joins TRBV18 to TRBJ1-2; D gene ambiguous. The germline V gene has CDR1 KGHSH and CDR2 LQKENI. Trimming pared 3 bases from V and 6 bases from J, leaving 14 bases between. The CDR3 runs to 14 residues. CDR3 sequence reads: CASSPPEKTHGYTF. CDR3 nucleotides: TGTGCCAGCTCACCTCCCGAAAAGACACATGGCTACACCTTC.

The J gene is TRBJ2-2, the V gene TRBV4-2; maybe TRBD2 (6 bases). Looked up from germline, CDR1 is LGHNA and CDR2 is YNFKEQ. The CDR3 spans 16 residues. V was pared by 2 bases and J by 3 bases, with 13 bases between. CDR3 sequence reads: CASSQTSGDYTGELFF. CDR3 sequence (DNA): TGTGCCAGCAGCCAAACTTCCGGGGACTACACCGGGGAGCTGTTTTTT.

V usage is TRBV6-6 and J usage is TRBJ1-1, with a weak D call TRBD1 (5 bases). V gave up 8 bases and J gave up 0 bases, with 10 bases separating them. The CDR3 is 13 residues long. The germline CDR1 and CDR2 sequences are MNHNY and SVGAGI (reference sequence). CDR3 loop: CASGGIVNTEAFF. The DNA for the CDR3 is TGTGCCAGCGGGGGGATTGTGAACACTGAAGCTTTCTTT.

The chain recombines TRBV6-5 with TRBJ1-1; D is unresolved. This CDR3 contains 13 residues. CDR1 and CDR2 (germline): MNHEY, SVGAGI. V lost 7 bases, J lost 1 base, and 10 bases lay in between. The CDR3 sequence is CASKPPGNTEAFF. CDR3 in DNA: TGTGCCAGCAAACCACCCGGGAACACTGAAGCTTTCTTT.

The chain employs TRBV24-1 and TRBJ2-1, with 10 bases aligning to TRBD2. The CDR3 is 15 amino acids. Germline V CDR1 and CDR2: KGHDR, SFDVKD. V lost 9 bases and J lost 4; bases outside the gene matches: 8. This chain's CDR3 is CATGVAGGTYNEQFF. The DNA for the CDR3 is TGTGCCACCGGAGTAGCGGGAGGTACTTACAATGAGCAGTTCTTC.

The rearrangement uses TRBV6-6 and TRBJ1-2, with a possible D match to TRBD1 (6 bases). The V and J ends lost 7 bases and 4 bases respectively, with 16 bases between them. The germline CDR1 and CDR2 sequences are MNHNY and SVGAGI (reference sequence). The CDR3 is made up of 14 amino acids. This CDR3 reads CASITRGSVYGYTF. CDR3 coding DNA: TGTGCCAGCATCACGAGGGGGTCTGTCTATGGCTACACCTTC.

This chain links TRBV7-2 with TRBJ2-7, with unresolved D. CDR3 size: 14 residues. V lost 2 bases and J lost 2, with 10 bases in between. CDR1 SGHTA and CDR2 FQGNSA come from the germline V gene. CDR3 protein: CASSLIGRTYEQYF. The CDR3 nucleotides are TGTGCCAGCAGCTTAATCGGCAGGACCTACGAGCAGTACTTC.

The CDR3 loop reads CSVEDRKVSNTEAFF. The CDR3 region has the DNA TGCAGCGTTGAAGATCGGAAGGTATCGAACACTGAAGCTTTCTTT. V gene TRBV29-1 combines with J gene TRBJ1-1; D is unresolved. CDR1 and CDR2 (germline): SQVTM, ANQGSEA. CDR3 length: 15 amino acids. The V end was cut by 0 bases, the J end by 1 base, with 12 bases between.

The rearrangement uses TRBV14 and TRBJ2-1; no firm D call. The germline V and J ends were trimmed by 1 base and 10 bases, with 8 bases remaining between them. CDR3 size: 12 residues. Germline CDR1 reads SGHDN; CDR2 reads FVKESK. In nucleotides, the CDR3 is TGTGCCAGCAGCCAAGGTTCCAGGGAGCAGTTCTTC. Amino acid sequence: CASSQGSREQFF.

The chain couples TRBV19 to TRBJ2-2, with D possibly being TRBD2 (6 bases). Between the trimmed V and J ends, which lost 3 bases and 6 bases, there was a span of 11 bases. Per germline, CDR1 LNHDA and CDR2 SQIVND (reference sequence). This CDR3 comprises 14 residues. The CDR3 nucleotides are TGTGCCAGTAGTATGTCGCGGGGATCCGGGGAGCTGTTTTTT. It encodes CASSMSRGSGELFF.

For this clone: The same CDR3 also results from other DNA sequences found in this sample. V and J are TRBV3-1 (or the pseudogene TRBV3-2) and TRBJ2-1, with D unresolved. Germline CDR1 LGHDT, CDR2 YNNKEL (reference sequence). V lost 3 bases and J 8 bases, leaving 5 bases between the germline ends. The CDR3 has 11 residues. CDR3 protein: CASSQGYEQFF. The CDR3 region has the DNA TGTGCCAGCAGCCAGGGATATGAGCAGTTCTTC.

The rearrangement joins TRBV6-5 to TRBJ1-3; D remains ambiguous. The germline V and J ends were trimmed by 2 bases and 10 bases, with 18 bases remaining between them. The CDR3 has 15 amino acids. Germline-derived CDR1 and CDR2 are MNHEY and SVGAGI. CDR3 amino acids: CASSYLWPRGGTIYF. The CDR3 DNA reads TGTGCCAGCAGTTACCTCTGGCCGAGAGGCGGGACCATATATTTT.

This chain connects TRBV29-1 to TRBJ2-2; D may be TRBD1 (6 bases). CDR1 is SQVTM, CDR2 ANQGSEA, per germline. Trimming removed 5 bases from V and 6 bases from J, with 16 bases in between. CDR3 length equals 14 residues. CDR3 sequence reads: CSVFNPQGAGELFF. CDR3 in DNA: TGCAGCGTTTTCAACCCACAGGGAGCCGGGGAGCTGTTTTTT.